This T cell receptor (beta chain) was identified during a study of T cells in Graves' hyperthyroidism and ophthalmopathy. Turning to the study itself: Upon initial diagnosis and before any treatment, peripheral blood was collected.

Patients counted as stable if ophthalmopathy did not develop within 18 months. The V and J ends lost 0 bases and 2 bases respectively, with 16 bases between them. The CDR3 covers 16 residues. Germline CDR1 DFQATT, CDR2 SNEGSKA (reference sequence). General study points: Ophthalmopathy was predicted by the model a median of around 5.9 months ahead of onset.

TCR beta CDR3 region amplification was performed from RNA transcripts. Using the HTBI primer set, a first-round RT-PCR was run on the TCR CDR3. TCRdb redid the calling of the multiplex PCR reads with MiXCR, one entry per CDR3 protein. Of about 96,000 distinct CDR3 sequences listed, about 51% are singletons. On this clonotype itself: Its antigen remains unknown.

V is TRBV20-1 and J is TRBJ1-2; tentative D call: TRBD1 (6 bases). Sequenced sample: blood. The source of this sequence is a woman aged 40 to 50 with Graves' hyperthyroidism. The CDR3 loop is CSARDTGRLGNYGYTF. The CDR3 bases are TGCAGTGCTAGAGATACAGGGAGGTTAGGGAACTATGGCTACACCTTC.